The clone carrying this T cell receptor (beta chain) showed up just a few times. MiXCR was run by TCRdb on the 5' RACE reads, yielding one entry per CDR3 protein. This sample has some 290,000 distinct CDR3 sequences, with about 19% found just once. V was trimmed by 2 bases and J by 1 base, leaving 11 bases between them. This CDR3 has 14 amino acids. Germline values: CDR1 DFQATT, CDR2 SNEGSKA (reference sequence). This sample is drawn from a study of CD8 T cells in ankylosing spondylitis. This TCR came from a male donor with ankylosing spondylitis or in good health (not recorded which). Material: blood, either unsorted or a sorted T cell fraction (not recorded which). V and J are TRBV20-1 and TRBJ2-5, with D possibly TRBD2 on 5 matching bases. The DNA for the CDR3 is TGCAGTGCTAGACGTCGGGAACCCCAAGAGACCCAGTACTTC. Its translation is CSARRREPQETQYF.